Following are 8 T cell receptor beta chains from one sample sequenced in a study of metastatic and nonmetastatic thyroid tumors. Until they underwent thyroid surgery, no patient had received any treatment. TCRdb reprocessed the PCR reads via MiXCR. Here the sample spans more than 40,000 clones, approximately 3% being singletons. The sample was blood. These receptor sequences come from a female donor with papillary thyroid cancer or a benign thyroid nodule (not recorded which). Some clones in this sample may be carry-over from other donors' samples.

This clone was seen a few times. Other DNA sequences from this sample encode an identical CDR3 as well. The chain carries TRBV10-1 and TRBJ2-7; no clear D. Per germline, CDR1 WNHNN and CDR2 SYGVQD (reference sequence). The CDR3 covers 11 residues. Here the CDR3 DNA reads TGCGCACCCGGGCCACCCCACGAGCAGTACTTC. Encoded protein: CAPGPPHEQYF.

CDR3 nucleotide sequence: TGTGCCAGCAGTGTTGAAGGGGCTAGCGGGTACAATGAGCAGTTCTTC. The encoded protein is CASSVEGASGYNEQFF. This sequence joins TRBV2 and TRBJ2-1; 8 positions match TRBD2. The CDR3 runs to 16 residues. The germline gives CDR1 SNHLY, CDR2 FYNNEI. Trimming removed 4 bases from V and 4 bases from J; junction bases left unmatched: 9.

This clone was recorded many times. V and J are TRBV7-9 and TRBJ1-3; no clear D gene. The germline V gene has CDR1 SEHNR and CDR2 FQNEAQ (reference sequence). The CDR3 length is 15 residues. V shed 4 bases and J shed 0 bases, with 10 bases lying between them. The CDR3, as DNA: TGTGCCAGCAGCTACGGACGGAGCTCTGGAAACACCATATATTTT. Protein product: CASSYGRSSGNTIYF.

This chain connects TRBV30 to TRBJ2-7; 10 bases map to TRBD2. J was trimmed by 0 bases and V by 4 bases; bases with no gene match: 15. The germline V gene encodes CDR1 GTSNPN and CDR2 SVGIG (reference sequence). The CDR3 has 18 amino acids. In DNA form, the CDR3 reads TGTGCCTGGATTTCTAGCGGGGGTGCACCTCCGTGCTCCTACGAGCAGTACTTC. Its protein product is CAWISSGGAPPCSYEQYF.

This clone was seen many times. This sequence joins TRBV12-3 or TRBV12-4 and TRBJ2-6; D gene ambiguous. CDR3 length equals 16 residues. Trimming shortened V by 2 bases and J by 0 bases, and 8 bases separated the two germline ends. The DNA of the CDR3 is TGTGCCAGCAGTTTATACGTCGACTCTGGGGCCAACGTCCTGACTTTC. Amino acid sequence: CASSLYVDSGANVLTF.

The table lists this clone with a few counts. The chain links TRBV7-2 to TRBJ1-2; D remains unclear. Germline loops: CDR1 SGHTA, CDR2 FQGNSA. The CDR3 runs to 14 residues. V gave up 3 bases and J gave up 4 bases, with 12 bases separating them. The CDR3 is CASSLMREAYGYTF. CDR3 in DNA: TGTGCCAGCAGCTTGATGAGAGAAGCCTATGGCTACACCTTC.

This clone was counted many times. The chain recombines TRBV20-1 with TRBJ2-3; TRBD1 might be the D (7 bases). The CDR3 contains 14 residues. The germline gives CDR1 DFQATT, CDR2 SNEGSKA (reference sequence). Trimming removed 3 bases at V and 7 bases at J, with 17 bases between. The DNA for the CDR3 is TGCAGTGCTAGGAGTCAGGGGGGTGATTATACGCAGTATTTT. Translating it yields CSARSQGGDYTQYF.

This clone is labeled as medium-sized (0.01 to 0.1%). The genes are TRBV30 and TRBJ1-2; D is ambiguous. From germline, CDR1 is GTSNPN and CDR2 SVGIG (reference sequence). The CDR3 runs to 12 residues. The V and J ends lost 1 base and 4 bases respectively, with 7 bases between them. CDR3 sequence (DNA): TGTGCCTGGAGTGAGGACCTCTATGGCTACACCTTC. It codes for CAWSEDLYGYTF.